The 5 T cell receptor beta chains below were found in one sample sequenced in a study of regulatory T cells in long-lasting Graves disease. CDR3-region Arm-PCR and iRepertoire HTBI primers produced the TCR beta libraries. MiXCR was run by TCRdb on the multiplex PCR reads, yielding one entry per CDR3 protein. The sample consists of just over 600,000 distinct CDR3 sequences, about 16% of them appearing once. Time point reported: newly diagnosed GD, antithyroid drugs for less than 3 months. RNA extracted from PBMCs served as the sequencing template. These data are also associated with another study on T cells in Graves' hyperthyroidism and ophthalmopathy.

Specimen: peripheral blood mononuclear cells (PBMCs), collected at new diagnosis, from a patient treated with antithyroid drugs. Receptors originate from a woman aged 25 to 45 with Graves disease.

This clonotype was seen a few times. The genes are TRBV12-3 or TRBV12-4 and TRBJ2-1; D not resolved. Trimming pared 5 bases from V and 15 bases from J, leaving 17 bases between. The CDR3 runs 12 residues. This CDR3 reads CASSHPLSSLFF. The CDR3, as DNA: TGTGCCAGCAGTCATCCACTGAGTTCGTTGTTCTTC.

This clonotype was seen many times. This chain joins TRBV29-1 and TRBJ1-4; 8 bases fit TRBD1. V lost 6 bases to trimming and J lost 8 bases; unmatched junction nucleotides: 11. This CDR3 comprises 14 residues. Germline assignment: CDR1 SQVTM and CDR2 ANQGSEA. The CDR3 protein is CSVGDRGQREKLFF. The CDR3 DNA is TGCAGCGTAGGTGACAGGGGTCAGCGGGAAAAACTGTTTTTT.

This clonotype occurred many times. The CDR3: CASSFGGEDEQYF. In nucleotides, the CDR3 is TGTGCCAGCAGTTTTGGGGGGGAGGACGAGCAGTACTTC. The chain uses TRBV28 and TRBJ2-7, with 7 nucleotides matching TRBD2. CDR1 MDHEN and CDR2 SYDVKM come from the germline V gene. The CDR3 spans 13 residues. J gave up 5 bases and V 3 bases, and 4 bases lay outside the gene matches.

V and J are TRBV2 and TRBJ1-1; D is unclear. Per the germline V gene, CDR1 is SNHLY and CDR2 is FYNNEI. This CDR3 has 14 amino acids. Trimming left V 6 bases short and J 4 bases short, with 15 bases between. This CDR3 reads CASRALFLGTEAFF. As DNA, the CDR3 is TGTGCCAGCAGGGCTTTGTTCCTAGGCACTGAAGCTTTCTTT.

The table lists this clonotype with many counts. This chain joins TRBV18 and TRBJ1-1; 7 bases line up with TRBD1. This CDR3 has 15 residues. J was trimmed by 3 bases and V by 0 bases; bases with no gene match: 4. In germline, CDR1 is KGHSH, CDR2 LQKENI. CDR3: CASSPPGQAHTEAFF. CDR3 nucleotides: TGTGCCAGCTCACCACCCGGACAGGCGCACACTGAAGCTTTCTTT.